This T cell receptor beta chain stems from a study of T cells in tuberculosis. Overall study: PBMC were archived before or within 7 days of starting treatment. Study conclusions and caveats: Cases with active tuberculosis were adults, while controls were adolescents.

Time point: new active TB diagnosis, blood taken before or within 7 days of starting treatment. The assay was immunoSEQ multiplex PCR, and TCRdb's table has in-frame clones only and misses some. The sample comprises 20,000 to 25,000 clones, roughly 84% of which are singletons, and under 15% rests with the top ten. The CDR3 covers 13 residues. Trimming took off 3 bases at V and 0 bases at J, with 5 bases between the two ends. Germline V gene data show CDR1 as MDHEN and CDR2 as SYDVKM. This clone has only a few counts. Antigen unknown. The sequences come from PBMCs, collected at tuberculosis diagnosis. The genes are TRBV28 and TRBJ1-1; no reliable D call. The origin of this receptor is an adult with tuberculosis. The CDR3 DNA reads as TGTGCCAGCAGTTTGAACATGAACACTGAAGCTTTCTTT. It encodes CASSLNMNTEAFF.